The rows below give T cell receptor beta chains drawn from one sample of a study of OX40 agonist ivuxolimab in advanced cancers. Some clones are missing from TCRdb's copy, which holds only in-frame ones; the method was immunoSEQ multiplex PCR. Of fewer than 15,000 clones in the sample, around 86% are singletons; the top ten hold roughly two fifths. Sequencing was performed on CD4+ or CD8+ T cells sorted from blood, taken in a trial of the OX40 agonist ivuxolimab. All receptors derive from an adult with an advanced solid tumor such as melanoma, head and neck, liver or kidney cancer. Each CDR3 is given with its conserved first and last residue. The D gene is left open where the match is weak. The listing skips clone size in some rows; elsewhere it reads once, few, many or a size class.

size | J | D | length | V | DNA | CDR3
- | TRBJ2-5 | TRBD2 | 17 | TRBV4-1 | TGCGCCAGCAGCCAAGATGTGAGACTAGCTCTTGGGGAGACCCAGTACTTC | CASSQDVRLALGETQYF
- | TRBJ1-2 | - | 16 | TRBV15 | TGTGCCACCAGCAGAGATCGCGGGGGGCGCATCTATGGCTACACCTTC | CATSRDRGGRIYGYTF
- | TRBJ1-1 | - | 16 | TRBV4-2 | TGTGCCAGCAGCCAAGCAACAGGAGGCTTGAACACTGAAGCTTTCTTT | CASSQATGGLNTEAFF
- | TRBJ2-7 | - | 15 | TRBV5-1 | TGCGCCAGCAGCTTCTTCCCTGGGTCCGGGGAAGAGCAGTACTTC | CASSFFPGSGEEQYF
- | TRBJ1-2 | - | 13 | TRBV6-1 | TGTGCCAGCAGTTGGGGGACGGACTATGGCTACACCTTC | CASSWGTDYGYTF
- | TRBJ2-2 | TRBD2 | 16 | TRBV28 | TGTGCCACTCTCCTGCGGGGGGCGCTGGACACCGGGGAGCTGTTTTTT | CATLLRGALDTGELFF
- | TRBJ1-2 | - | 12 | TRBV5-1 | TGCGCCAGCAGCGTAGGACAGTCTGGCTACACCTTC | CASSVGQSGYTF
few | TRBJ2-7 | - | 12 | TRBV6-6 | TGTGCCAGCAGTCCGGGGGTCTACGAGCAGTACTTC | CASSPGVYEQYF
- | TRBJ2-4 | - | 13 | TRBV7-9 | TGTGCCAGCAGCTTACGTTCCTCAAACATTCAGTACTTC | CASSLRSSNIQYF
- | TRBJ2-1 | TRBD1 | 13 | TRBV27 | TGTGCCAGCAGTCGGGACAGATACAATGAGCAGTTCTTC | CASSRDRYNEQFF
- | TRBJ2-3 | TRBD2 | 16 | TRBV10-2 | TGCGCCAGCAGTGAGTGGCTAGCGGGAAACACAGATACGCAGTATTTT | CASSEWLAGNTDTQYF
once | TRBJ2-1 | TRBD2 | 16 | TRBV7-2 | TGTGCCAGCAGCATCCTAGCGGGGGGAGGCTACAATGAGCAGTTCTTC | CASSILAGGGYNEQFF
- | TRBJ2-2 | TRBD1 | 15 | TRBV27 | TGTGCCAGCAGTTGGGTCTTACAGGGGACCGGGGAGCTGTTTTTT | CASSWVLQGTGELFF
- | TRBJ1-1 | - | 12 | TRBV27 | TGTGCCAGCAGCGCCTCGGTGACTGAAGCTTTCTTT | CASSASVTEAFF
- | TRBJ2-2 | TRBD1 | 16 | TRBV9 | TGTGCCAGCAGCCCCCGGGACAGGGGGTTTACCGGGGAGCTGTTTTTT | CASSPRDRGFTGELFF
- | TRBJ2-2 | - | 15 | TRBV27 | TGTGCCAGCAGCTACAGGGCCTCGGACACCGGGGAGCTGTTTTTT | CASSYRASDTGELFF
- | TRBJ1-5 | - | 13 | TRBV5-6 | TGTGCCAGCAGCTGGTCTCGCGAACAGCCCCAGCATTTT | CASSWSREQPQHF
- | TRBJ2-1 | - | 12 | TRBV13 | TGTGCCAGCTCCCTTGGGGGTGTTGAGCAGTTCTTC | CASSLGGVEQFF
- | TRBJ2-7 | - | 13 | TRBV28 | TGTGCCAGCAGTTTTGGGCCCGCCTACGAGCAGTACTTC | CASSFGPAYEQYF
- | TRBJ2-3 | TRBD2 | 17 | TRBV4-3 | TGCGCCAGCAGCCAAGATTGGGCTAGCGGGGGCGCAGATACGCAGTATTTT | CASSQDWASGGADTQYF
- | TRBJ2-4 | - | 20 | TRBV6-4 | TGTGCCAGCAGTGACCCCCCCCAAAGGGAATCAGCCCTAGCCAAAAACATTCAGTACTTC | CASSDPPQRESALAKNIQYF
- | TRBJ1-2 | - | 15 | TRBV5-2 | TGTGCCAGCAGCGGGGACCGGGACAGACTCTATGGCTACACCTTC | CASSGDRDRLYGYTF
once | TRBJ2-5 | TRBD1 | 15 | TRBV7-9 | TGTGCCAGCAGCCCCCCCGACAGGGGGCGAGAGACCCAGTACTTC | CASSPPDRGRETQYF